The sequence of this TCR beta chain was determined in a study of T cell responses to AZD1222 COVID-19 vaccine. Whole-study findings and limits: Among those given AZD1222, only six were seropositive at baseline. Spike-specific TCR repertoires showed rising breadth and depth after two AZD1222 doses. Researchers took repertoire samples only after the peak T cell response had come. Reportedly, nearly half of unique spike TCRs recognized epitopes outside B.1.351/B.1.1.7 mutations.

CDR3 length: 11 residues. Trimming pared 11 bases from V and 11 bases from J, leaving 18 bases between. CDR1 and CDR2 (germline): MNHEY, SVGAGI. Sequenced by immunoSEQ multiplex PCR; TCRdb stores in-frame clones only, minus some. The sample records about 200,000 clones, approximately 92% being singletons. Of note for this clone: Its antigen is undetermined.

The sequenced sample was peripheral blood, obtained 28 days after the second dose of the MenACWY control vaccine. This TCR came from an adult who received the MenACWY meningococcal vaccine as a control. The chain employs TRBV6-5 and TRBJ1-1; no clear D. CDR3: CAAVRRGLAFF. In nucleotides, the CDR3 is TGTGCCGCCGTCCGGCGGGGTCTGGCTTTCTTT.